The rows below give T cell receptor beta chains drawn from one sample of a study of T cell responses to AZD1222 COVID-19 vaccine. Clones were read by immunoSEQ multiplex PCR, and TCRdb kept only the in-frame ones, dropping some. This repertoire shows 180,000 or so clones, around 90% found once; its top ten account for approximately 1.2%. This specimen consisted of peripheral blood, obtained 28 days after the second AZD1222 dose. These receptors were collected from an adult who received the AZD1222 COVID-19 vaccine. Each CDR3 is given without its conserved first and last residue. D genes are given only for firm matches.

D gene: NA; J gene: TRBJ1-5; V gene: TRBV28; CDR3 protein: ASSLNQPQH
D gene: NA; J gene: TRBJ1-3; V gene: TRBV3-1/TRBV3-2; CDR3 protein: ASSPPGGNTIY
D gene: NA; J gene: TRBJ1-2; V gene: TRBV5-1; CDR3 protein: ASSLAGGDYGYT
D gene: NA; J gene: TRBJ1-1; V gene: TRBV6-5; CDR3 protein: ASSLWTEAF
D gene: TRBD2; J gene: TRBJ2-1; V gene: TRBV19; CDR3 protein: ASSAPGTSGGSSYNEQF
D gene: NA; J gene: TRBJ2-7; V gene: TRBV28; CDR3 protein: ASSLQVGSGEQY
D gene: NA; J gene: TRBJ1-5; V gene: TRBV19; CDR3 protein: ASTKGQFLALDQPQH
D gene: NA; J gene: TRBJ1-1; V gene: TRBV28; CDR3 protein: ASGLGNTEAF
D gene: NA; J gene: TRBJ1-2; V gene: TRBV4-1; CDR3 protein: ASSQSGTLYGYT
D gene: TRBD1; J gene: TRBJ2-7; V gene: TRBV5-1; CDR3 protein: ASSPGPGTGTPYEQY
D gene: NA; J gene: TRBJ1-2; V gene: TRBV21-1; CDR3 protein: ASSKISSSGYT
D gene: NA; J gene: TRBJ1-4; V gene: TRBV5-6; CDR3 protein: ASSPQGINEKLF
D gene: NA; J gene: TRBJ2-7; V gene: TRBV7-9; CDR3 protein: ASSLAVAGLPYEQY
D gene: NA; J gene: TRBJ2-1; V gene: TRBV4-1; CDR3 protein: ASSQEGGGVGEQF
D gene: TRBD1; J gene: TRBJ1-4; V gene: TRBV27; CDR3 protein: ASSPWTGVNEKLF
D gene: TRBD1; J gene: TRBJ1-2; V gene: TRBV19; CDR3 protein: ASTSGTGLTNYGYT
D gene: NA; J gene: TRBJ1-3; V gene: TRBV18; CDR3 protein: ASSTGNTIY
D gene: NA; J gene: TRBJ1-3; V gene: TRBV6-6; CDR3 protein: ASSGQYSGNTIY
D gene: NA; J gene: TRBJ1-4; V gene: TRBV25-1; CDR3 protein: ASRSGTRLF
D gene: TRBD1; J gene: TRBJ1-2; V gene: TRBV10-2; CDR3 protein: ASSSQGGKGYT
D gene: NA; J gene: TRBJ2-2; V gene: TRBV5-1; CDR3 protein: ASSLPLDGGTGELF
D gene: TRBD1; J gene: TRBJ1-6; V gene: TRBV6-5; CDR3 protein: ASSRDRMNSPLH
D gene: TRBD2; J gene: TRBJ2-3; V gene: TRBV6-4; CDR3 protein: ASSASGEADTQY
D gene: TRBD1; J gene: TRBJ2-3; V gene: TRBV2; CDR3 protein: ASSKDRGLRTDTQY
D gene: NA; J gene: TRBJ1-2; V gene: TRBV30; CDR3 protein: AWSVGNNYGYT
D gene: NA; J gene: TRBJ1-2; V gene: TRBV5-8; CDR3 protein: ASSLGGAIGYT
D gene: TRBD1; J gene: TRBJ1-2; V gene: TRBV5-1; CDR3 protein: ASSRTGGDYGYT
D gene: NA; J gene: TRBJ1-1; V gene: TRBV28; CDR3 protein: ASGGSQGEAF
D gene: NA; J gene: TRBJ1-5; V gene: TRBV6-1; CDR3 protein: ASSEAKGGTSSRWGNQPQH
D gene: NA; J gene: TRBJ1-1; V gene: TRBV23-1; CDR3 protein: ASSIEGAF
D gene: TRBD1; J gene: TRBJ1-1; V gene: TRBV2; CDR3 protein: ARSDPTGGPNTEAF
D gene: NA; J gene: TRBJ1-1; V gene: TRBV14; CDR3 protein: ASSQVTARVDTEAF
D gene: NA; J gene: TRBJ2-4; V gene: TRBV19; CDR3 protein: ASPNSYAAKNIQY
D gene: NA; J gene: TRBJ2-5; V gene: TRBV6-6; CDR3 protein: ASSYDPSGLQETQY
D gene: NA; J gene: TRBJ2-5; V gene: TRBV11-1; CDR3 protein: ASSRTVLQETQY
D gene: TRBD1; J gene: TRBJ2-7; V gene: TRBV7-8; CDR3 protein: ASSPWGQVYEQY
D gene: NA; J gene: TRBJ2-1; V gene: TRBV27; CDR3 protein: ASSLPDNEQF
D gene: TRBD2; J gene: TRBJ2-7; V gene: TRBV6-1; CDR3 protein: ASSDRLAGRYEQY
D gene: NA; J gene: TRBJ2-5; V gene: TRBV19; CDR3 protein: ASSRGRQETQY
D gene: NA; J gene: TRBJ2-5; V gene: TRBV4-2; CDR3 protein: ASSQPQREETQY
D gene: TRBD1; J gene: TRBJ2-6; V gene: TRBV7-2; CDR3 protein: ASSPPTGGISGANVLT
D gene: NA; J gene: TRBJ1-2; V gene: TRBV6-5; CDR3 protein: ASSSVRGTSYGYT
D gene: TRBD1; J gene: TRBJ1-2; V gene: TRBV19; CDR3 protein: ASNRGPNYGYT
D gene: NA; J gene: TRBJ1-1; V gene: TRBV27; CDR3 protein: ASSLTPGGWAF
D gene: NA; J gene: TRBJ1-5; V gene: TRBV19; CDR3 protein: ASSIRNLLYSNQPQH
D gene: NA; J gene: TRBJ1-6; V gene: TRBV27; CDR3 protein: ASSSSGEEGSPLH
D gene: NA; J gene: TRBJ1-1; V gene: TRBV7-9; CDR3 protein: ASSSGGNTEAF
D gene: NA; J gene: TRBJ2-1; V gene: TRBV3-1/TRBV3-2; CDR3 protein: ASSQEVGGAPWF
D gene: NA; J gene: TRBJ1-1; V gene: TRBV6-4; CDR3 protein: ASSDRAGSLAF
D gene: NA; J gene: TRBJ1-5; V gene: TRBV30; CDR3 protein: AWSPGSNQPQH
D gene: NA; J gene: TRBJ1-1; V gene: TRBV5-1; CDR3 protein: ASSLDAGVGEAF